The rows below give T cell receptor beta chains drawn from one sample of a study of cytomegalovirus exposure and HLA in healthy donors. TCRdb keeps only in-frame clones here, not all; method: immunoSEQ multiplex PCR. This table holds 89,000 or so clones, approximately 93% found once. Sequenced material: PBMCs. Every receptor here comes from a woman aged 30 to 39 in good health and CMV-seropositive. Each CDR3 is given with its conserved first and last residue. A D gene is named only where the DNA matches it firmly. For some rows the clone size is stated as once, few or many, or as a class when expanded; others skip it.

J gene,V gene,D gene,clone size,CDR3 DNA,CDR3 protein
TRBJ1-1,TRBV6-5,-,once,TGTGCCAGCGTGAACTCGGCTGAAGCTTTCTTT,CASVNSAEAFF
TRBJ1-5,TRBV30,-,-,TGTGCCTGGGGGGTGCGCGGGGGCCAGCCCCAGCATTTT,CAWGVRGGQPQHF
TRBJ2-3,TRBV27,TRBD2,-,TGTGCCAGCAGTTTATCTGGACTAGCGCCTTATTTT,CASSLSGLAPYF
TRBJ2-5,TRBV5-1,TRBD1,-,TGCGCCAGCAGGCGGGGAGGGACAGGGTGGAAGACCCAGTACTTC,CASRRGGTGWKTQYF
TRBJ2-5,TRBV19,TRBD2,-,TGTGCCAGTAGTAAGCGGGAGGTGGGGGAGACCCAGTACTTC,CASSKREVGETQYF
TRBJ1-5,TRBV5-4,TRBD1,-,TGTGCCAGCAGCCGGGACAGCGATCAGCCCCAGCATTTT,CASSRDSDQPQHF
TRBJ2-7,TRBV2,TRBD2,-,TGTGCCAGCAGTGAAGCGCAACTAGCGGGGGGAGCCTACGAGCAGTACTTC,CASSEAQLAGGAYEQYF
TRBJ2-5,TRBV9,TRBD2,once,TGTGCCAGCAGCTCGGGACTAGCGGGAGTAGGAGGGGGCCAAGAGACCCAGTACTTC,CASSSGLAGVGGGQETQYF
TRBJ2-1,TRBV6-6,TRBD1,-,TGTGCCACCATGGACAGGGGAGACAATGAGCAGTTCTTC,CATMDRGDNEQFF
TRBJ2-1,TRBV6-1,-,once,TGTGCCAGCAGTCAAGTCCTCAATGAGCAGTTCTTC,CASSQVLNEQFF
TRBJ2-3,TRBV10-1,TRBD2,-,TGCGCCAGCAGTGAATTTAGCGGGTCCACAGATACGCAGTATTTT,CASSEFSGSTDTQYF
TRBJ2-3,TRBV7-9,-,-,TGTGCCAGCAGAGCCCCCGTGGGCCCGGGCACAGATACGCAGTATTTT,CASRAPVGPGTDTQYF
TRBJ1-2,TRBV28,-,once,TGTGCCTTACGAGCACAGGGAGGGAATGGCTACACCTTC,CALRAQGGNGYTF
TRBJ2-7,TRBV28,TRBD1,once,TGTGCCAGCAGTGCCCCCGGGACAGACTACTACGAGCAGTACTTC,CASSAPGTDYYEQYF
TRBJ2-3,TRBV4-3,-,-,TGCGCCAGCAGCCAAGAGTGGAGGTCCGGGTATGTCGCAGATACGCAGTATTTT,CASSQEWRSGYVADTQYF
TRBJ2-1,TRBV5-1,-,-,TGCGCCAGCAGGGCCCAGTCGGGGGATGGATGGAGGGCCAGTTACAATGAGCAGTTCTTC,CASRAQSGDGWRASYNEQFF
TRBJ2-5,TRBV6-6,TRBD1,-,TGTGCCAGCAGTTCAACAGGGGCACAAGAGACCCAGTACTTC,CASSSTGAQETQYF
TRBJ2-3,TRBV30,-,once,TGTGCCTGGAGTAGGAGGGCCTCAGATACGCAGTATTTT,CAWSRRASDTQYF
TRBJ1-3,TRBV19,-,-,TGTGCCAGTAGTATGGGCAGGGTGAGAACTGGAAACACCATATATTTT,CASSMGRVRTGNTIYF
TRBJ1-1,TRBV4-3,-,-,TGCGCCAGCAGCCAAGAGCCAGGGTCCAATCCTGAAGCTTTCTTT,CASSQEPGSNPEAFF
TRBJ1-1,TRBV6-1,TRBD1,-,TGTGCCAGCAGTGAATTTTCTGACAGGGGTAACACTGAAGCTTTCTTT,CASSEFSDRGNTEAFF
TRBJ2-7,TRBV5-1,TRBD2,-,TGCGCCAGCTCACTAGCGGGAGGGAGGATGGGCGAGCAGTACTTC,CASSLAGGRMGEQYF
TRBJ2-5,TRBV7-7,-,-,TGTGCCAGCAGCTTAGCGGAGGGTGAGACCCAGTACTTC,CASSLAEGETQYF
TRBJ2-3,TRBV2,TRBD2,-,TGTGCCAGCAGTGATTATATGGCTAGCGGATCAGATACGCAGTATTTT,CASSDYMASGSDTQYF
TRBJ2-1,TRBV7-9,TRBD2,-,TGTGCCAGCAGCTCCCAGGGACTAGCGGGAGTAGGGCAGCAGTTCTTC,CASSSQGLAGVGQQFF
TRBJ2-3,TRBV5-5,TRBD2,-,TGTGCCAGCAGCTTCCTAGCGGGAGTCCCCACAGATACGCAGTATTTT,CASSFLAGVPTDTQYF
TRBJ2-3,TRBV2,-,-,TGTGCCAGCAGTGAAAGTTGGGCGGGTGATACGCAGTATTTT,CASSESWAGDTQYF
TRBJ2-1,TRBV2,TRBD2,-,TGTGCCAGCAGTGAAGCTTGGCGGCGGGAGGGCCGGAGCGATGAGCAGTTCTTC,CASSEAWRREGRSDEQFF
TRBJ2-2,TRBV28,-,few,TGTGCCAGCAGTTTGACAGCGAACACCGGGGAGCTGTTTTTT,CASSLTANTGELFF
TRBJ2-1,TRBV7-2,TRBD2,-,TGTGCCAGCAGCCGTCTAGCGGGAGATATGATGAATGAGCAGTTCTTC,CASSRLAGDMMNEQFF
TRBJ2-2,TRBV9,-,-,TGTGCCAGCAGCGTCAGGGTCGGGGAGCTGTTTTTT,CASSVRVGELFF
TRBJ2-7,TRBV28,-,-,TGTGCCAGTTCCACCGGCTACGAGCAGTACTTC,CASSTGYEQYF
TRBJ2-5,TRBV7-8,-,-,TGTGCCAGCAGCTCGAGCTACCCAGAGACCCAGTACTTC,CASSSSYPETQYF
TRBJ2-3,TRBV15,TRBD2,once,TGTGCCACCAGCAGAGATCGGTGGACTAGCGACCTCTCTAGCACAGATACGCAGTATTTT,CATSRDRWTSDLSSTDTQYF
TRBJ1-4,TRBV6-5,-,-,TGTGCCAGCAGCCGGGGTGGAAAACTGTTTTTT,CASSRGGKLFF
TRBJ2-5,TRBV5-8,-,once,TGTGCCAGCAGCTTGAGGGGGAGAGAGACCCAGTACTTC,CASSLRGRETQYF
TRBJ2-7,TRBV11-2,-,once,TGTGCCAGCAGCTTAGCTTCCGCTAGTGGCTACGAGCAGTACTTC,CASSLASASGYEQYF
TRBJ1-5,TRBV23-1,-,-,TGCGCCAGCAGTCAGAGGGTAGGAAGCAATCAGCCCCAGCATTTT,CASSQRVGSNQPQHF
TRBJ2-7,TRBV10-3,TRBD1,-,TGTGCCATCAGTGACCGGACAGGGTCCCTAGTGGGGAAGACCTACGAGCAGTACTTC,CAISDRTGSLVGKTYEQYF
TRBJ2-4,TRBV7-2,TRBD1,few,TGTGCCAGCAGCTTACGACAGGGGCAAAACATTCAGTACTTC,CASSLRQGQNIQYF
TRBJ2-7,TRBV6-5,TRBD2,-,TGTGCCAGCAGTTACGGACTAGCGGGAAGGAACGAGCAGTACTTC,CASSYGLAGRNEQYF
TRBJ2-1,TRBV28,-,-,TGTGCCAGCAGTTCCGGGACATATGACAATGAGCAGTTCTTC,CASSSGTYDNEQFF
TRBJ2-2,TRBV6-4,TRBD2,-,TGTGCCAGCAGTGACTCGAAAAGCGGGAGCACCGGGGAGCTGTTTTTT,CASSDSKSGSTGELFF
TRBJ1-2,TRBV28,-,-,TGTGCCAGCAGTTTATTTGGGGCAGGATATGGCTACACCTTC,CASSLFGAGYGYTF
TRBJ2-3,TRBV7-8,TRBD1,-,TGTGCCAGCAGCTCTCTTACAGGGGGTACAGATACGCAGTATTTT,CASSSLTGGTDTQYF
TRBJ2-3,TRBV6-1,-,few,TGTGCCAGCATCGGCGTTAGGGGTGGCACAGATACGCAGTATTTT,CASIGVRGGTDTQYF
TRBJ2-3,TRBV5-1,-,-,TGCGCCAGCAGCCCCTCACTAAGAACAGATACGCAGTATTTT,CASSPSLRTDTQYF
TRBJ2-7,TRBV4-3,-,-,TGCGCCAGCAGCCAAGAATCCCCACCGACTCACTACGAGCAGTACTTC,CASSQESPPTHYEQYF
TRBJ2-1,TRBV4-1,TRBD1,-,TGCGCCAGCAGTGGATCCGGGACAGGCTCCTACAATGAGCAGTTCTTC,CASSGSGTGSYNEQFF
TRBJ2-3,TRBV6-5,TRBD2,-,TGTGCCAGCAGACTACTAGCGGGAGGGCCGGATACGCAGTATTTT,CASRLLAGGPDTQYF
TRBJ2-5,TRBV9,-,-,TGTGCCAGCAGCGTATCGTTTAGCCGCCAAGAGACCCAGTACTTC,CASSVSFSRQETQYF